The T cell receptor beta chain described here comes from a study of blood T cell repertoires in COVID-19. Study in general: T cells, B-cell-depleted T cells, or PBMCs supplied cDNA or gDNA.

Profiling relied on immunoSEQ multiplex PCR, and the TCRdb table lists in-frame clones only, not all of them. The top ten clones hold about 4.9% of a sample with 150,000 to 200,000 clones, 80% to 85% of them seen once. The CDR3 consists of 15 residues. Germline V gene data show CDR1 as SGHTA and CDR2 as FQGNSA. The V gene end was trimmed by 3 bases and the J gene end by 6 bases; junction bases not matched to a gene: 7. Sequenced: peripheral blood. This TCR came from a woman aged 25-40 years with acute or convalescent COVID-19. The chain is built from TRBV7-2 and TRBJ2-7; 11 nucleotides align to TRBD1. CDR3 coding DNA: TGTGCCAGCAGCTTCGACGGGACAGGGGGTCTCGAGCAGTACTTC. Its translation is CASSFDGTGGLEQYF.